This T cell receptor (beta chain) was sequenced in a study of PD-1 blockade in mismatch repair-deficient tumors (TCRdb year 2017). For context, the study as a whole: The trial enrolled fewer than 90 consecutive patients with 12 to 13 mismatch repair-deficient cancer types between 2013 and 2016, all previously treated and progressing. Tumor-associated T cell clones were tracked in the peripheral blood of patients responding to PD-1 blockade by deep sequencing of TCR CDR3 regions.

Results the study describes overall, beyond this receptor: Rapid expansion after pembrolizumab followed by contraction, generally before radiologic responses, was shown by tumor-resident clones, which were often undetectable in blood before treatment.

For each enrolled patient, mismatch repair deficiency was established using either polymerase chain reaction or immunohistochemistry. Three patients who responded to pembrolizumab therapy underwent TCR sequencing. The phase II trial prospectively tested pembrolizumab PD-1 blockade in advanced mismatch repair-deficient cancers regardless of tissue of origin. Peripheral blood T cell samples were collected serially, before PD-1 blockade began and at several time points afterward. Blood sampling times were reported as weeks after the first pembrolizumab dose. For this clone: This clone's antigen is unknown. Per-base qualities were not stored, and no clone one base away is much larger.

The library was prepared using the immunoSEQ multiplex PCR assay. This immuneACCESS table, as held by TCRdb, lists in-frame sequences with V and J called but not all clones. Of the missing ones, under half trace to an unresolved V gene in checked studies; the others have no known cause. The sample profile shows roughly 53,000 clones; 78% of them were found once. Over 3% of the sample is in the top ten clones. The sequencing used peripheral blood, collected 4 weeks after starting pembrolizumab. The sequence was collected from an adult with mismatch repair-deficient cancer.

The CDR3 protein sequence reads: CASRPGLAGDHNEQFF. The DNA is TGTGCCAGCAGACCGGGACTAGCGGGAGACCACAATGAGCAGTTCTTC. The V and J segments used are TRBV11-2 and TRBJ2-1, with TRBD2 matching 14 junction bases. Its CDR3 holds 16 amino acids, cysteine through phenylalanine. CDR3 DNA only is kept here, 48 bases in frame from base 1. V trim: 6 bases; J trim: 5 bases; unmatched bases: 6. From the germline V gene, CDR1 is SGHAT and CDR2 is FQNNGV. The variable domain in full, with residues beyond the CDR3 obtained from the reference TRBV11-2 and TRBJ2-1 genes, is EAGVAQSPRYKIIEKRQSVAFWCNPISGHATLYWYQQILGQGPKLLIQFQNNGVVDDSQLPKDRFSAERLKGVDSTLKIQPAKLEDSAVYLCASRPGLAGDHNEQFFGPGTRLTVL.